This note documents a single T cell receptor (beta chain) sequence. This clone showed up just a few times. Its antigen has not been determined. One base away there is no much larger clone; base qualities are not given. Including cysteine and phenylalanine, the CDR3 has 15 amino acids. Here the CDR3 DNA is all that survives: 45 bases in frame from base 1. According to the germline V gene, CDR1 reads MNHEY and CDR2 reads SVGAGI. Trimming takes 4 bases off V and 2 bases off J; junction bases not matched to a gene: 5. A single peripheral blood draw of 90 to 150 mL on average was collected from each donor into heparinised tubes. Naive, central memory, regulatory and stem cell-like memory CD4+ T cells were sorted on a BD FACSAria II using a panel including CD45RO, CCR7, CD25, CD127, CD95 and CD27. A purity above 98% was achieved for all sorted populations. Right away, PBMCs were isolated by Lymphoprep density gradient centrifugation and were stained directly, with no culture step. To minimize batch effects, samples were stained and sorted in pairs, one healthy donor with one patient per experiment.

The data were taken from a study of beta chain features in type 1 diabetes (dated by TCRdb to 2017 to 2018). The study in broad terms: Mean age, gender distribution, total cell number and subset yield were not different between patients and healthy donors. A total of some 110 million sorted cells were examined across all samples, and a strong correlation was observed between cell number per subset and RNA yield. In the study, recently diagnosed type 1 diabetes patients and matched healthy donors were compared on the TCRB repertoires of their sorted circulating CD4+ T cell subsets. Regulatory and stem cell-like memory subsets were obtained from only 8 patients and roughly eight healthy donors, while naive and central memory subsets were obtained from all 28 donors.

The High Capacity cDNA Reverse Transcription Kit was used to reverse transcribe all of the isolated RNA, meaning that expressed TCRB transcripts were what got sequenced. Deep immunoSEQ sequencing was applied to naive, central memory and regulatory T cell samples, giving an average of approximately 4 million total reads per sample. Sorted cells were lysed in RLT buffer, and RNA was extracted using DNase-treated RNeasy Micro or Mini kits according to cell number. Each cell subset was processed on its own to prevent cross-contamination, while patient and healthy donor samples were processed together. The immunoSEQ multiplex PCR was used to amplify TCRB sequences from cDNA, generating 87-bp fragments that spanned the CDR3 region. Sequencing of the amplicons was performed on the Illumina HiSeq platform. As for the original processing: PCR bias was corrected computationally using synthetic template baselines, and reads within Hamming distance 2 were collapsed, with unmergeable singletons discarded. Reads were aligned against IMGT to assign V, D and J genes, CDR3 length and insertions or deletions at six rearrangement sites. Within each subset, clonotype counts were normalized to sorted cell number, after which true diversity and Gini coefficients were computed with the tcR R package. Repertoire sharing was quantified using the overlap coefficient calculated on TCRB nucleotide sequences. Out-of-frame TCRB sequences from naive cells were analyzed as a proxy for the pre-selection repertoire. TCRdb took over this immuneACCESS table, retaining in-frame rearrangements with V and J assigned. Such tables are incomplete; in checked studies, under half of the missing clones stem from an unresolved V gene, and the remainder is unexplained. D and trimming were read from the DNA, whereas the V and J calls and clone size are those reported in that table. In this sample the table shows 500,000 to 800,000 clones, around 11% of which occur a single time. The leading ten clones occupy 0.095% to 0.15% of the sample.

The full study reports these points: Because cDNA was sequenced instead of genomic DNA, activated cells with high expression could be over-represented, although the groups did not differ in activation or CD3 levels. Naive, central memory and regulatory TCRB repertoires appeared to be more similar among patients than among healthy donors. In all four CD4+ subsets, TCRB CDR3 length was moderately but significantly shorter in type 1 diabetes patients. Shorter templates might be favored by PCR, yet because patient and control samples were amplified and corrected together, any such skew would affect both groups equally. HLA sub-analyses involved small numbers of individuals, so any influence of HLA type on TCRB rearrangement remained unresolved. At VDJ recombination sites, type 1 diabetes patients had fewer insertions and more deleted nucleotides, which implies abnormalities in thymic rearrangement.

Sequences were obtained from naive CD4+ T cells from blood. The cell subset or site label of this sample denotes: true naive CD4+ T cells. The source of this sequence is a man younger than 45 with type 1 diabetes. The sequence joins TRBV6-5 to TRBJ2-7; 10 middle bases align to TRBD1. The CDR3 protein sequence reads: CASSSDRGGPYEQYF. The bases read TGTGCCAGCAGTTCGGACAGGGGGGGACCCTACGAGCAGTACTTC.